This T cell receptor beta chain was recorded in a study of cytomegalovirus exposure and HLA in healthy donors (TCRdb year 2017). A note on the overall study: An earlier analysis of several hundred of the donors reported 250 to 350 Gb of sequence data and 117 million unique TCR beta sequences from about 179 million T cells. In addition to the first cohort of 500 to 850 subjects, a separate validation cohort of under 150 different subjects was used. The study combined high-throughput TCR immunosequencing, statistical association of individual TCRs with disease status, and machine learning to predict cytomegalovirus infection status. An earlier analysis of approximately 640 of the donors applied high-throughput TCR beta sequencing to assess whether each TCR beta V gene segment acted as functional or pseudogenic. A later genetic analysis took genome-wide SNP genotypes for about 55% of the 666 donors and used that subset as a discovery cohort. The T cell repertoires of 700 or so subjects were profiled by immunosequencing and related to cytomegalovirus serostatus. A later analysis re-examined previously published TCR beta repertoires from 610 or so donors and added high-resolution HLA genotyping to investigate patterns of TCR occurrence. Donor age, sex, ethnicity and CMV serostatus were collected together with the repertoire data. Approximately 310 gigabases of sequencing data and approximately 85 million unique TCR sequences were included in an early release covering roughly 700 HLA-typed donors. Among about 410 genotyped donors of the cohort, an average of roughly 230,000 unique TCR beta nucleotide sequences was sequenced per donor, of which about 18% were non-productive. Every discovery cohort repertoire had been produced on one sequencing platform. HLA typing included class I and class II loci at four-digit resolution. Of the approximately 400 genotyped donors, about 80% fell in the genetic ancestry cluster associated with self-reported Caucasian donors. Because of strong linkage in the cohort, 4 to 6 DR-DQ haplotypes were treated as single units for association and clustering. The number of typed donors differed by locus: roughly 629-630 for A, B, C, DRB1 and DQB1; approximately 520 for DQA1; some 610 for DPA1; and roughly 450 for DPB1. The aim of the study was to test whether cataloging public T cell receptors could identify signatures of past pathogen exposure. Rather than drawing on any new phenotypic data, the later analysis identified candidate immune exposures from TCR beta sequences and the way those sequences occurred across donors. Results the study describes overall, beyond this receptor: It was suggested by the authors that the approach could potentially be generalized to other disease states and immunological phenotypes. Assigning TCR associations to individual alleles was difficult when HLA alleles, especially DR and DQ, strongly co-occurred. CMV serostatus was the only immune exposure information available for the cohort. In an earlier analysis of a few hundred of the donors, most TCR beta V segments were observed in productive rearrangements about 87% or about 30% of the time, broadly matching IMGT annotations. In vitro tests confirmed that a few of the cytomegalovirus-associated TCR beta chains recognize cytomegalovirus antigens. In a later analysis, TCR association rates were found to vary across HLA loci, with the most associated TCRs seen for DRB1 alleles and the fewest for HLA-C alleles. In a later genetic analysis, fewer N-insertions in productive TCRs were reported among donors in an Asian-associated ancestry cluster than the approximately 710-donor mean. Several of the top co-occurrence clusters appeared to be linked to parvovirus B19, influenza, CMV and Epstein-Barr virus, according to a later analysis. Correlated functional status among segregating V segments might reflect linkage disequilibrium, but an unknown experimental factor could not be ruled out. The 87-base-pair reads could not distinguish some IMGT-functional V segments, including TRBV6-2 and TRBV6-3, so those segments were excluded. A further reported finding was that TCR beta sequences accurately predicted the HLA-A and HLA-B alleles for most subjects in the first cohort. At a false discovery rate of 0.05, a later analysis linked 16,951 TCR beta sequences to specific HLA alleles. A total of some 180 TCR beta chains were listed by the study as associated with cytomegalovirus. In a later genetic analysis, a missense DCLRE1C variant was associated with V-gene and J-gene trimming of TCR beta chains, and the association was replicated in an independent cohort. In both the original and validation cohorts, the classifier was reported to diagnose cytomegalovirus status with high specificity and sensitivity. Because counts were too low, roughly 18 rarely observed V segments, including chromosome 9 orphons, were left out of the earlier analysis of some 640 of the donors. Presence/absence analyses assumed roughly uniform sequencing depth across donors, an assumption that may not hold. This cohort had only TCR beta chains sequenced, and the lack of alpha or paired-chain data limited which features could be detected. While some public TCRs were present in many individuals, most TCR sequences turned up only very rarely across donors. The sequencing pipeline was judged likely to have produced a cluster of highly shared sequence variants as a technical artifact. According to a later analysis, most CMV-associated TCR beta chains appeared to be HLA-restricted, and the HLA associations seemed to be driven largely by CMV exposure. Compared with equally common non-associated chains, HLA-associated TCR beta chains in a later analysis were more clonally expanded and had lower generation probabilities. Because some donors lacked HLA typing at each locus, the association tests relied only on the typed subset.

Germline trimming amounts to 3 bases on V and 10 bases on J, with 13 as the count of junction bases outside the gene matches. Reading the germline V gene gives CDR1 ENHRY and CDR2 SYGVKD. From the cysteine up to the phenylalanine, the CDR3 has a length of 16 residues. The entry retains the CDR3 DNA only, 48 bases that are in frame from base 1. Libraries came from the immunoSEQ multiplex PCR assay. A mixture of 60 forward primers for TCR Vbeta segments and 13 reverse primers for TCR Jbeta segments was used in the multiplex PCR. A multiplex PCR assay on genomic DNA amplified the CDR3 region of rearranged TCR beta genes. The Illumina HiSeq System was used to sequence the amplified TCR beta libraries as 87-base-pair reads. Turning to the authors' computational methods: In a later analysis, some 80 million unique TCR beta chains were counted across the 666 repertoires, and around 10 million of these chains were shared by at least two donors. Raw reads were error-corrected and collapsed into unique sequences by a nearest-neighbor algorithm in which closely related sequences were merged to remove PCR and sequencing errors. CDR3 sequences were aligned to IMGT reference sequences to assign V, D and J gene segments. Each retained sequence needed at least a six-nucleotide match to both a V gene segment and a J gene segment. A rearrangement counted as productive if the CDR3 had no stop codons and remained in frame with V and J, and every other rearrangement counted as non-productive. Following IMGT convention, CDR3 was defined as the stretch from the second conserved V-encoded cysteine up to the conserved J-encoded phenylalanine. In an earlier analysis of more than 550 of the donors, sequences lacking an unambiguous match to a single V gene segment were excluded. In an earlier analysis of 587 of the donors, V segments were called functional above 56.7% productive rearrangements and were called segregating when the between-donor standard deviation exceeded 5%. A statistical classification framework was developed to diagnose cytomegalovirus status using the catalog of TCR beta chain sequences. In a later analysis, V and J genes were assigned by comparing TCR nucleotide sequences against IMGT/GENE-DB human TR gene sequences. The TCRdist pipeline was used in a later analysis to assign CDR3 sequences and most-parsimonious VDJ recombination scenarios. In a later analysis, each TCR beta chain was defined by its CDR3 amino acid sequence together with its V-gene family, and reads without a unique V-gene family were excluded. A later analysis removed 600 or so highly shared, low-generation-probability nucleotide sequences to deal with suspected cross-contamination and a sequencing artifact. In a later analysis, a clonal expansion index was calculated for each public chain from normalized within-repertoire ranks of inferred template counts. Generation probabilities in a later analysis came from a VDJ recombination model fitted to out-of-frame rearrangements, and those results were checked against IGoR. A later analysis scored TCR-TCR, TCR-HLA and TCR-CMV co-occurrence with hypergeometric tests, applying a repertoire-size bias correction to TCR pairs. False discovery rates were estimated in a later analysis by permuting HLA or CMV assignments 20 times. A later analysis grouped co-occurring TCRs with DBSCAN, adding TCRdist sequence similarity when clustering within HLA-allele-positive subsets. Co-occurrence clustering excluded repertoires with fewer than 30,000 or more than 120,000 public chains, plus five with anomalous nucleotide sharing. TCRdb retrieved this table from immuneACCESS and kept in-frame rearrangements only. Not all clones are present; in checked studies, unresolved V genes account for under half, and no reason is known for the remainder. That table supplies the V and J calls and clone size; D and trimming were determined from the DNA. This sample lists about 83,000 clones; around 78% were detected once. 5.5% to 7% of the sample lies in the top ten.

This clone appeared a few times. Its antigen is not yet known. No clone much larger than this one lies a single base away; base qualities are absent. In total, just over 650 healthy bone marrow donors made up the cohort. All cohort members were sampled while nominally healthy, although unrecorded immune exposures were likely present. The donor tested CMV seropositive, placing the donor among the 290 or so seropositive members of the cohort. Every donor gave a peripheral blood sample, and the peripheral blood mononuclear cells from that sample were used for TCR beta sequencing. Genomic DNA was extracted from the blood cell samples with the Qiagen DNeasy Blood Extraction Kit.

The sample consisted of PBMCs. The sequence was obtained from a man younger than 35 in good health and CMV-seropositive. This chain is built from TRBV10-3 and TRBJ2-3; TRBD1 agrees with 10 junctional bases. The CDR3 corresponds to CAISDPGTGVAGAQYF. Here is the DNA: TGTGCCATCAGTGATCCCGGGACAGGGGTTGCAGGAGCGCAGTATTTT.